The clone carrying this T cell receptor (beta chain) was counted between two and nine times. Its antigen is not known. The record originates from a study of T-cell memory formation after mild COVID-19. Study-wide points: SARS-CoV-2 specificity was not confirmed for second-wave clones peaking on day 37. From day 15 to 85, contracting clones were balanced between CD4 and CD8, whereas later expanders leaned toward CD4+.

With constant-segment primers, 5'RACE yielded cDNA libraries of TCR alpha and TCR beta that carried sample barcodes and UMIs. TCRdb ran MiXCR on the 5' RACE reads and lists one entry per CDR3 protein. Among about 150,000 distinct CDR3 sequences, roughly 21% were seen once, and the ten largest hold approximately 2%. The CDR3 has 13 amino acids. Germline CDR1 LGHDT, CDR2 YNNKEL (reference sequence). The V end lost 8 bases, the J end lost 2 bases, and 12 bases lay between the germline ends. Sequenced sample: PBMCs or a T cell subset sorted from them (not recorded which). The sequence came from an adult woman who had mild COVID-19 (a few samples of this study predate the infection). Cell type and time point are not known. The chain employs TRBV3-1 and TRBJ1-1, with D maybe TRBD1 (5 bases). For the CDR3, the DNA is TGTGCCAGCTTGGGACTTTCAAACACTGAAGCTTTCTTT. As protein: CASLGLSNTEAFF. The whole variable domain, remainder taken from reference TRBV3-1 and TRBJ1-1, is DTAVSQTPKYLVTQMGNDKSIKCEQNLGHDTMYWYKQDSKKFLKIMFSYNNKELIINETVPNRFSPKSPDKAHLNLHINSLELGDSAVYFCASLGLSNTEAFFGQGTRLTVV.